A single T cell receptor beta chain is shown here with its context. The data belong to a study of shared clonotypes between healthy human individuals. Study context: Plates per donor: three CD4 naive, three CD4 memory, two CD8 naive, one CD8 memory.

CD8 cells classed as naive were CD45RO-negative and positively selected for CCR7, excluding terminally differentiated effector memory CD45RA+ cells. Trimming took off 4 bases at V and 0 bases at J, with 14 bases between the two ends. CDR1 MRHNA and CDR2 SNTAGT come from the germline V gene. CDR3 length: 16 residues. Only in-frame clones appear in the TCRdb table, and some are missing; sequencing was by immunoSEQ multiplex PCR. The table lists hundreds of thousands of clones, about 90% of them singletons. The chain couples TRBV6-4 to TRBJ2-3, with unresolved D. The TCR sequence derives from a young man in good health. Sequenced: naive CD8+ T cells sorted from blood. The CDR3 here is CASSAESGSSTDTQYF. CDR3 DNA: TGTGCCAGCAGTGCGGAATCCGGGTCTAGCACAGATACGCAGTATTTT.